Below are 8 T cell receptor beta chains sequenced from a single sample in a study of blood T cell repertoires in COVID-19. Sequencing used immunoSEQ multiplex PCR; TCRdb keeps in-frame clones, though not all of them. The repertoire holds 350,000 or so clones, 90% seen once, with around 7% in the top ten. The sample was peripheral blood. These receptors all stem from a man between 18 and 29 years old with active or convalescent COVID-19.

The V gene is TRBV19, the J gene TRBJ1-2; D is undetermined. Per germline, CDR1 LNHDA and CDR2 SQIVND (reference sequence). Trimming removed 4 bases at V and 6 bases at J, with 9 bases between. The CDR3 runs 12 residues. CDR3: CASSTYSDGYTF. CDR3 DNA sequence: TGTGCCAGTAGTACCTACAGTGATGGCTACACCTTC. Full variable domain (remainder filled in from reference TRBV19 and TRBJ1-2): DGGITQSPKYLFRKEGQNVTLSCEQNLNHDAMYWYRQDPGQGLRLIYYSQIVNDFQKGDIAEGYSVSREKKESFPLTVTSAQKNPTAFYLCASSTYSDGYTFGSGTRLTVV.

V is TRBV9 and J is TRBJ2-3; TRBD1 matches 7 bases. Trimming took 2 bases from V and 8 from J; bases not matched to a gene: 5. Germline V CDR1 and CDR2: SGDLS, YYNGEE. CDR3 length equals 13 residues. The CDR3 protein is CASSVGAGGTQYF. In nucleotides, the CDR3 is TGTGCCAGCAGCGTGGGGGCAGGGGGTACGCAGTATTTT.

The chain links TRBV7-2 to TRBJ1-2, with D tentatively TRBD1 (6 bases). This CDR3 is built from 14 residues. The V gene's germline CDR1 is SGHTA and CDR2 FQGNSA. V shed 1 base and J shed 4 bases, with 10 bases lying between them. This chain's CDR3 is CASSLEGEGYGYTF. The DNA of the CDR3 is TGTGCCAGCAGCTTAGAGGGGGAAGGCTATGGCTACACCTTC.

The chain recombines TRBV7-2 with TRBJ2-2; no clear D gene. Trimming stripped 5 bases from V and 5 bases from J, with 18 bases between. The CDR3 has 16 residues. Germline V gene lookup returns CDR1 SGHTA and CDR2 FQGNSA. The DNA of the CDR3 is TGTGCCAGCAGCGCCAAACAGCTCTTGTTGACCGGGGAGCTGTTTTTT. Translated, it gives CASSAKQLLLTGELFF.

This clone showed up just a few times. The V gene is TRBV2, the J gene TRBJ2-7; TRBD1 aligns across 9 bases. The CDR3 is 14 amino acids. The germline V gene has CDR1 SNHLY and CDR2 FYNNEI. V gave up 8 bases and J gave up 2 bases; unmatched junction bases: 7. For the CDR3, the DNA is TGTGCCAGCGATCCGGGACAGGGTACCTACGAGCAGTACTTC. It specifies CASDPGQGTYEQYF.

This chain uses TRBV27 with TRBJ1-4; 7 nucleotides match TRBD1. The trim removed 3 bases at V and 4 bases at J, leaving 11 bases unmatched. The CDR3 has 17 residues. Per the germline V gene, CDR1 is MNHEY and CDR2 is SMNVEV (reference sequence). CDR3 sequence: CASSFRNSGQLNEKLFF. The CDR3 nucleotides read TGTGCCAGCAGTTTCCGTAATTCGGGACAGCTTAATGAAAAACTGTTTTTT.

The CDR3 region is CASSENRVRNQPQHF. The CDR3 DNA follows: TGTGCCAGCAGCGAAAACAGGGTTCGCAATCAGCCCCAGCATTTT. This chain uses TRBV2 with TRBJ1-5; perhaps TRBD1 as D (6 bases). The CDR3 runs to 15 residues. Trimming removed 6 bases at V and 2 bases at J, with 14 bases between. Germline V gene data show CDR1 as SNHLY and CDR2 as FYNNEI.

The chain couples TRBV7-9 to TRBJ2-2; 7 bases match TRBD2. The length of the CDR3 is 15 residues. After removal of 6 bases from V and 3 bases from J, the junction contained 7 bases not matched to a gene. Germline assignment: CDR1 SEHNR and CDR2 FQNEAQ (reference sequence). The CDR3 DNA reads as TGTGCCAGCAGGACGCGACGGGGGGACACCGGGGAGCTGTTTTTT. It is translated as CASRTRRGDTGELFF.